Each of the 21 T cell receptor beta chains below was sequenced from the same sample in a study of molecular identifiers for immune sequencing clone quantification listed by TCRdb under 2018. To prepare the library, PCR was applied. Sequencing was carried out with an Illumina MiSeq. Using fastp at Q25 and MiXCR, TCRdb reprocessed the public reads and kept productive beta chains. All rows with the same CDR3 protein become a single entry with the most common DNA and genes. The sample profile shows tens of thousands of distinct CDR3 sequences; under 20% of them were found once. Roughly 7% of the sample is in the top ten clones. Sequenced sample: naive CD8+ T cells from blood, with Jurkat cell RNA spiked in. The cell subset or site label corresponds to: FACS-sorted CD8+CD4-CCR7+CD45RA+ naive T cells. These receptors were taken from a human donor in good health. Some libraries in this study had Jurkat cell RNA spiked in.

This clonotype was observed at least ten times. This chain links TRBV29-1 with TRBJ2-7, with 7 bases matching TRBD1. The germline CDR1 and CDR2 sequences are SQVTM and ANQGSEA. The CDR3 totals 16 residues. Trimming at V came to 1 base and at J to 4 bases, leaving 13 bases not matched to a gene. The CDR3 nucleotides read TGCAGCGTTGAAGGAGGGATGACAGGGACGGTATACGAGCAGTACTTC. Translated: CSVEGGMTGTVYEQYF.

This clonotype has a count of ten or more. V gene TRBV4-2 combines with J gene TRBJ2-7, with D perhaps TRBD1 or TRBD2 (6 bases each). This CDR3 is 16 amino acids long. The germline V gene encodes CDR1 LGHNA and CDR2 YNFKEQ. V lost 1 base, J lost 3 bases, and 16 bases lay in between. CDR3: CASSQARGLAVYEQYF. Here the CDR3 DNA reads TGTGCCAGCAGCCAAGCCCGGGGGCTGGCTGTCTACGAGCAGTACTTC.

This clonotype was seen more than once but under ten times. The chain employs TRBV4-3 and TRBJ2-7; tentative D call: TRBD1 (7 bases). The ends were cut back, 0 bases at V and 6 bases at J, with 15 bases in the middle. Germline V CDR1 and CDR2: LGHNA, YSLEER. This CDR3 has 15 amino acids. CDR3 nucleotides: TGCGCCAGCAGCCAAGATCCAGGGGGGAGAGGCGAGCAGTACTTC. It specifies CASSQDPGGRGEQYF.

This clonotype was counted many times. The chain couples TRBV7-9 to TRBJ1-4; D possibly corresponds to TRBD1 (5 bases). Germline CDR1 is SEHNR and CDR2 is FQNEAQ (reference sequence). The CDR3 totals 15 residues. The V gene lost 5 bases and the J gene lost 8 bases, with 18 bases spanning the gap. The CDR3 bases are TGTGCCAGCAGCCTAACCGGGACGTCAGGGGAAAAACTGTTTTTT. Translating gives CASSLTGTSGEKLFF.

This clonotype was seen many times. The chain uses TRBV13 and TRBJ2-1; D call uncertain. This CDR3 region has 12 residues. Trimming took off 11 bases at V and 5 bases at J, with 13 bases between the two ends. The V gene's germline CDR1 is PRHDT and CDR2 FYEKMQ (reference sequence). CDR3 DNA sequence: TGTGCCTCCGTGGGGATCAACAATGAGCAGTTCTTC. Translation gives CASVGINNEQFF. The full variable domain, rest sourced from reference TRBV13 and TRBJ2-1, is AAGVIQSPRHLIKEKRETATLKCYPIPRHDTVYWYQQGPGQDPQFLISFYEKMQSDKGSIPDRFSAQQFSDYHSELNMSSLELGDSALYFCASVGINNEQFFGPGTRLTVL.

This clonotype has only a few counts. The V and J genes are TRBV18 and TRBJ2-7, with 8 positions matching TRBD1. J was trimmed by 3 bases and V by 4 bases; bases with no gene match: 5. The CDR3 contains 14 residues. Germline CDR1 is KGHSH and CDR2 is LQKENI. CDR3 in amino acids: CASSLAGGGYEQYF. The CDR3 region has the DNA TGTGCCAGCTCACTAGCAGGGGGCGGCTACGAGCAGTACTTC.

This clonotype was recorded at least ten times. The V call is TRBV6-5, the J call TRBJ2-5; 8 nucleotides align to TRBD1. Germline V CDR1 and CDR2: MNHEY, SVGAGI. This CDR3 is built from 16 residues. V trimming: 6 bases; J trimming: 3 bases; junction bases outside the gene matches: 12. The chain's CDR3 is CASSFGYGQGEETQYF. CDR3 sequence (DNA): TGTGCCAGCAGCTTTGGTTACGGACAGGGTGAAGAGACCCAGTACTTC.

The CDR3 region has the DNA TGCGCCAGCCGGATAGTGGGGGAGACCCAGTACTTC. The encoded protein is CASRIVGETQYF. The chain joins TRBV10-2 to TRBJ2-5; D unclear. Germline CDR1 reads WSHSY; CDR2 reads SAAADI. The ends were cut back, 8 bases at V and 5 bases at J, with 12 bases in the middle. This CDR3 has 12 residues.

The V and J genes are TRBV28 and TRBJ2-3; the match to TRBD1 covers 10 bases. The trim removed 5 bases at V and 3 bases at J, leaving 11 bases unmatched. Germline CDR1 and CDR2: MDHEN and SYDVKM. The CDR3 runs to 17 residues. DNA for the CDR3: TGTGCCAGCAGTCCCCCGGGACAGGGGTTAGGAACAGATACGCAGTATTTT. It specifies CASSPPGQGLGTDTQYF.

With regard to this clonotype: A clone one base away is much larger, so this may be a read error. J is TRBJ2-2 and V is TRBV7-9, with D perhaps TRBD2 (6 bases). Per germline, CDR1 SEHNR and CDR2 FQNEAQ (reference sequence). The CDR3 is 15 residues long. The CDR3 is CASSLVPGDTGEPFF. DNA of the CDR3: TGTGCCAGCAGCTTAGTCCCGGGAGACACCGGGGAGCCGTTTTTT.

The chain employs TRBV6-6 and TRBJ2-3, with D unclear. The V gene's germline CDR1 is MNHNY and CDR2 SVGAGI (reference sequence). The CDR3 consists of 15 residues. V shed 4 bases and J shed 0 bases, with 11 bases lying between them. CDR3: CASSLLQSSTDTQYF. In nucleotides, the CDR3 is TGTGCCAGCAGTTTATTACAGTCTAGCACAGATACGCAGTATTTT.

On this clonotype itself: Given a much more abundant clone one base away, this may be a read error. The rearrangement joins TRBV13 to TRBJ2-7, with 10 bases matching TRBD2. This CDR3 spans 17 amino acids. Germline CDR1 reads PRHDT; CDR2 reads FYEKMQ (reference sequence). The CDR3 DNA reads as TGTGCCAGCAGCTTGTCGTCGCTAGCGGGAGTTACCTACGGGCAGTACTTC. Protein product: CASSLSSLAGVTYGQYF.

The genes are TRBV6-2 or TRBV6-3 and TRBJ1-1; D is uncertain. Germline V gives CDR1 MNHEY, CDR2 SVGEGT. CDR3 size: 12 residues. V was shortened by 2 bases and J by 3 bases, with 4 bases between the two germline ends. The CDR3 loop is CASSYADTEAFF. For the CDR3, the DNA is TGTGCCAGCAGTTACGCGGACACTGAAGCTTTCTTT.

The chain couples TRBV11-2 to TRBJ2-7; 13 bases fit TRBD2. Germline assignment: CDR1 SGHAT and CDR2 FQNNGV. CDR3 length equals 16 residues. V lost 0 bases, J lost 4 bases, and 3 bases stayed unmatched. The CDR3 loop reads CASSLEGLAGWYEQYF. CDR3 DNA: TGTGCCAGCAGCTTAGAGGGACTAGCGGGGTGGTACGAGCAGTACTTC.

In its sample, this clonotype was seen once. Possible read error: a much larger clone is one base away. The chain is built from TRBV7-3 and TRBJ2-5; possible D gene TRBD1, 6 bases. The CDR3 runs 15 residues. Trimming removed 2 bases from V and 4 bases from J, with 14 bases in between. Germline CDR1 reads SGHTA; CDR2 reads FQGTGA. Written as DNA, the CDR3 is TGTGCCAGCAGCTTAGTTGCAGGGGTGACAGAGACCCAGTACTTC. It is translated as CASSLVAGVTETQYF.

The rearrangement uses TRBV4-1 and TRBJ2-7; 10 bases align to TRBD2. CDR1 and CDR2 from the germline V gene are MGHRA and YSYEKL. The J segment lost 13 bases and the V segment lost 4 bases, leaving 7 bases of the junction unmatched. The length of the CDR3 is 12 residues. For the CDR3, the DNA is TGCGCCAGCAGCCCGACTAGCGGGCACCTCTACTTC. Translation gives CASSPTSGHLYF.

This clonotype has ten or more counts. This chain uses TRBV4-3 with TRBJ2-2; D is undetermined. CDR1 and CDR2 (germline): LGHNA, YSLEER. The CDR3 contains 16 residues. Trimming stripped 6 bases from V and 5 bases from J, with 19 bases between. This CDR3 is CASSPSAGTLTGELFF. The DNA of the CDR3 is TGCGCCAGCAGTCCAAGCGCCGGTACGCTGACCGGGGAGCTGTTTTTT.

On this clonotype itself: Given a much more abundant clone one base away, this may be a read error. The chain uses TRBV4-1 and TRBJ2-7; TRBD1 aligns across 12 bases. With V trimmed by 1 base and J by 6 bases, 4 bases remained unmatched. Looked up from germline, CDR1 is MGHRA and CDR2 is YSYEKL. This CDR3 has 15 residues. CDR3 coding DNA: TGCGCCAGCAGCCAAGGTGGGACAGGGGGCTGCGAGCAGTACTTC. Translated, it gives CASSQGGTGGCEQYF.

This clonotype came up many times. The chain carries TRBV27 and TRBJ2-7, with D possibly matching TRBD1 (5 bases). Germline V lookup: CDR1 MNHEY, CDR2 SMNVEV (reference sequence). The CDR3 totals 16 residues. V was trimmed by 0 bases and J by 0 bases, leaving 12 bases between them. The CDR3 reads CASSLSGMGLSYEQYF. The CDR3 DNA reads TGTGCCAGCAGTTTATCGGGAATGGGGCTCTCCTACGAGCAGTACTTC.

This clonotype has a count of ten or more. This rearrangement joins TRBV27 to TRBJ2-5, with 9 bases identical to TRBD1. Germline CDR1 is MNHEY and CDR2 is SMNVEV (reference sequence). V gave up 3 bases and J gave up 4 bases; unmatched junction bases: 9. This CDR3 is 16 amino acids long. For the CDR3, the DNA is TGTGCCAGCAGTTTCCAGGGACAGGGCTTCCGAGAGACCCAGTACTTC. Its protein is CASSFQGQGFRETQYF.

About this clonotype: The CDR3 carries no conserved terminal phenylalanine or tryptophan, so it likely arises from a read error. The CDR3 loop reads CASSQDLRLAGIQETQYL. Here the CDR3 DNA reads TGCGCCAGCAGCCAAGATCTTAGGCTAGCGGGGATTCAAGAGACCCAGTACCTC. This rearrangement joins TRBV4-3 to TRBJ2-5; 9 positions match TRBD2. V trimming: 0 bases; J trimming: 2 bases; junction bases outside the gene matches: 10. Germline CDR1 reads LGHNA; CDR2 reads YSLEER. The CDR3 runs 18 residues.